This TCR beta chain was retrieved from a study of radiotherapy plus CTLA-4 blockade in lung cancer. Across the whole study: For about 18% of patients, objective responses occurred, and roughly 31% had disease control.

Note on this clone: Its antigen remains unidentified.

Chemo-refractory metastatic non-small-cell lung cancer patients received focal radiation with ipilimumab CTLA-4 blockade. J was trimmed by 8 bases and V by 0 bases; bases with no gene match: 5. Germline CDR1 LGHNT, CDR2 FRNRAP. The CDR3 runs to 14 residues. The study, taken as a whole, reports: In blood, tumor-derived TCR clones expanded after radiotherapy plus ipilimumab.

Libraries were prepared by immunoSEQ multiplex PCR; TCRdb keeps only in-frame clonotypes and omits some of them. The sample contains 40,000 to 55,000 clones, around 77% of which appear only once. J is TRBJ1-2 and V is TRBV12-5, with 8 bases lining up with TRBD1. The sample in question was peripheral blood, obtained from a patient treated with radiotherapy plus ipilimumab. This sequence originates from a human donor with non-small cell lung cancer whose response to radiotherapy plus ipilimumab could not be evaluated. The CDR3 DNA sequence: TGTGCTAGTGGTTTGGTACCAGGGGGCGAAGGCTACACCTTC. Its translation is CASGLVPGGEGYTF.